The sequence of this T cell receptor beta chain was determined in a study of T cells expressing NK-cell markers. Study summary: Researchers got TCR beta repertoires out of sorted CD3+CD56+NKG2C+, CD3+CD56+NKG2C- and CD3+CD56-NKG2C+ T cells. Eight donors were sequenced, seven testing HCMV-seropositive and one testing seronegative.

After re-calling the 5' RACE reads, TCRdb lists one entry per CDR3 protein, DNA absent. Its table records some 280,000 distinct CDR3 sequences. The V gene's germline CDR1 is MNHEY and CDR2 SVGEGT. The length of the CDR3 is 13 residues. Study observations and caveats: It is unclear if expanded NKG2C-expressing clones target HCMV antigens. Among a few donors, these clonotypes also ranked first in the CD3+CD56-NKG2C+ fraction.

On this clonotype itself: Its cognate antigen is unknown.

This clonotype was sampled from a man between 18 and 35 years old in good health. V usage is TRBV6-2 or TRBV6-3 and J usage is TRBJ2-3; TCRdb's D gene call, TRBD1, goes unchecked for lack of DNA. Sequenced input: blood T cells: a sorted CD56 or NKG2C T cell subset, CD4+ or CD8+ T cells, or bulk PBMC T cells (not recorded which). The CDR3 spells CASRQDGTDTQYF.